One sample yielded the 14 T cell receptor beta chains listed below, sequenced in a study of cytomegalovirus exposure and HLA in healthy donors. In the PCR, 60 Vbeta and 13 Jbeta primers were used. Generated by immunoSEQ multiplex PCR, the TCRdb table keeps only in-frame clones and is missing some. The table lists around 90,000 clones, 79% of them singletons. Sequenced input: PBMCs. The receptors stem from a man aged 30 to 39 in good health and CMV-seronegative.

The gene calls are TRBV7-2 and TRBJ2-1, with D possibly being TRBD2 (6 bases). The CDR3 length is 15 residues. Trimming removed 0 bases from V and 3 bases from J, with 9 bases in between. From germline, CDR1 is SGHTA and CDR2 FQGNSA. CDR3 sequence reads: CASSLAGGDYNEQFF. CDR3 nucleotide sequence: TGTGCCAGCAGCTTAGCGGGCGGGGACTACAATGAGCAGTTCTTC.

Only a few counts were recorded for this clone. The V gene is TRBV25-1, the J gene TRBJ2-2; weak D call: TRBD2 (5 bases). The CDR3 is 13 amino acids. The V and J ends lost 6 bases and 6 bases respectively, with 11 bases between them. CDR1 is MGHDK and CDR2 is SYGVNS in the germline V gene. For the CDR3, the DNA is TGTGCCAGCAGACAGTCTAGCCCCGGGGAGCTGTTTTTT. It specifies CASRQSSPGELFF.

CDR3 amino acids: CASGFTDNNFNYGYTF. DNA of the CDR3: TGTGCTAGTGGTTTCACGGACAACAATTTTAACTATGGCTACACCTTC. The chain joins TRBV12-5 to TRBJ1-2; the D gene is possibly TRBD1 (5 bases). The ends were cut back, 3 bases at V and 1 base at J, with 15 bases in the middle. CDR3 length: 16 amino acids. Germline CDR1 LGHNT, CDR2 FRNRAP.

CDR3 nucleotide sequence: TGCGCCAGCAGCCAAGATGTTGCTTTGGAGGTTGAAGCTTTCTTT. Protein sequence: CASSQDVALEVEAFF. V is TRBV4-1 and J is TRBJ1-1, with D unresolved. The length of the CDR3 is 15 residues. The V gene lost 0 bases and the J gene lost 7 bases, with 15 bases spanning the gap. The germline CDR1 and CDR2 sequences are MGHRA and YSYEKL.

Here the CDR3 reads CASRGRQIEAFF. CDR3 DNA sequence: TGTGCCAGCAGAGGCCGACAGATTGAAGCTTTCTTT. The rearrangement uses TRBV14 and TRBJ1-1, with D possibly matching TRBD1 (5 bases). This CDR3 is 12 amino acids long. Germline loops: CDR1 SGHDN, CDR2 FVKESK. V was cut by 6 bases and J by 7 bases, with 12 bases left in between.

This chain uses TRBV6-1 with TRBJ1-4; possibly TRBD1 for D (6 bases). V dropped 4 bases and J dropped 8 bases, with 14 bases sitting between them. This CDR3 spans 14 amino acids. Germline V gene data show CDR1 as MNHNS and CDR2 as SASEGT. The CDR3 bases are TGTGCCAGCAGTGCACAGGGTCGGAACGAAAAACTGTTTTTT. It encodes CASSAQGRNEKLFF.

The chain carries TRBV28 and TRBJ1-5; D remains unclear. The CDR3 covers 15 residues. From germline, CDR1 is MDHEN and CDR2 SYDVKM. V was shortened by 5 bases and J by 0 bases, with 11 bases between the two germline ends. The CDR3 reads CASSTDLYSNQPQHF. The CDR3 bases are TGTGCCAGCAGTACAGACCTATATAGCAATCAGCCCCAGCATTTT.

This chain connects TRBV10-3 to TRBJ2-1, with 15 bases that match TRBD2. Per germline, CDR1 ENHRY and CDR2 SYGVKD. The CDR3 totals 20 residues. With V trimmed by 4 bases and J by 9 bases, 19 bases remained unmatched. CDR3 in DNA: TGTGCCATCAGTGGCCAACGGGGACTAGCGGGGGGCCCTACGGGCGGTGAGCAGTTCTTC. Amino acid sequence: CAISGQRGLAGGPTGGEQFF.

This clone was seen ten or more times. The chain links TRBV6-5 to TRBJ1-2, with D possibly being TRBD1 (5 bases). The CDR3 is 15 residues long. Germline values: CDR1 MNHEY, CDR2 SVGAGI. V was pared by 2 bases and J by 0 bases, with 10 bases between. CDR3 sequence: CASSYLDRANYGYTF. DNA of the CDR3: TGTGCCAGCAGTTACCTTGACAGAGCTAACTATGGCTACACCTTC.

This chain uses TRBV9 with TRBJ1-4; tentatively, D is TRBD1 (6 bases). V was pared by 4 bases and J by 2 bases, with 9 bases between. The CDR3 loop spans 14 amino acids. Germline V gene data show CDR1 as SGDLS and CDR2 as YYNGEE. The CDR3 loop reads CASSFRGTNEKLFF. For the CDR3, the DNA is TGTGCCAGCAGCTTCAGGGGCACTAATGAAAAACTGTTTTTT.

CDR3 residues: CALQGEANSPLHF. The CDR3 DNA is TGTGCCTTACAGGGGGAAGCGAATTCACCCCTCCACTTT. J is TRBJ1-6 and V is TRBV30; 8 bases are shared with TRBD1. This CDR3 contains 13 residues. CDR1 and CDR2 (germline): GTSNPN, SVGIG (reference sequence). V was pared by 7 bases and J by 7 bases, with 6 bases of the junction left unmatched.

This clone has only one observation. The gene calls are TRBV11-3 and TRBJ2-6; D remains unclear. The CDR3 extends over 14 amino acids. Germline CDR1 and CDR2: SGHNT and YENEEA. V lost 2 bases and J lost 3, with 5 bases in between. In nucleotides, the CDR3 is TGTGCCAGCAGCTTAATCTTTGGGGCCAACGTCCTGACTTTC. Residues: CASSLIFGANVLTF.

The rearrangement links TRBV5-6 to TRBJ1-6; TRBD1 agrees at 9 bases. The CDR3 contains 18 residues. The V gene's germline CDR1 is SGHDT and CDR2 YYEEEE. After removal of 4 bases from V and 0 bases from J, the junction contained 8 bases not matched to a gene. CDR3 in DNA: TGTGCCAGCAGCCCTCGGACAGGGGAGGGCTCCTATAATTCACCCCTCCACTTT. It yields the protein CASSPRTGEGSYNSPLHF.

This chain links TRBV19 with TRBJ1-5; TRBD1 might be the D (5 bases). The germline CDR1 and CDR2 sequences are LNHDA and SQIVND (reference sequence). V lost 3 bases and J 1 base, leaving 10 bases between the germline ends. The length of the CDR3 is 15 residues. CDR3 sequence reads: CASSIGQGSNQPQHF. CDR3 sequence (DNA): TGTGCCAGTAGTATTGGGCAGGGAAGCAATCAGCCCCAGCATTTT.